Each of the 23 T cell receptor beta chains below was sequenced from the same sample in a study of blood T cell repertoires in COVID-19. Libraries were prepared by immunoSEQ multiplex PCR; TCRdb keeps only in-frame clonotypes and omits some of them. The sample comprises approximately 100,000 clones, roughly 80% of which are singletons, and about a tenth rests with the top ten. Source material: peripheral blood. The source is a man aged 65 to 79 with active or convalescent COVID-19.

The chain uses TRBV12-3 or TRBV12-4 and TRBJ2-4; D ambiguous. The CDR3 contains 12 residues. Trimming pared 5 bases from V and 9 bases from J, leaving 11 bases between. CDR3 coding DNA: TGTGCCAGCAGTGTTCCCTCGGGCATTCAGTACTTC. Its protein product is CASSVPSGIQYF.

CDR3 in DNA: TGTGCCCAGCGGCCCGACAGGGCTGGATATGGCTACACCTTC. This encodes CAQRPDRAGYGYTF. This chain uses TRBV2 with TRBJ1-2; 7 nucleotides match TRBD1. The CDR3 has 14 amino acids. V was pared by 11 bases and J by 5 bases, with 14 bases of the junction left unmatched. Germline V gives CDR1 SNHLY, CDR2 FYNNEI.

This clone has more than one count but fewer than ten. The chain combines TRBV25-1 with TRBJ1-2; D uncertain. The CDR3 runs 12 residues. Trimming cost V 4 bases and J 8 bases, with 11 bases left between them. Germline V gene sequence: CDR1 MGHDK, CDR2 SYGVNS. The CDR3 DNA reads TGTGCCAGCAGTGGAGGCGCGGGGGGCTACACCTTC. Translation: CASSGGAGGYTF.

The chain employs TRBV12-3 or TRBV12-4 and TRBJ2-7, with D maybe TRBD2 (7 bases). The CDR3 sequence is 12 residues long. The CDR3 region is CEGGDTSYEQYF. DNA of the CDR3: TGTGAAGGGGGGGACACGTCCTACGAGCAGTACTTC.

This chain joins TRBV5-4 and TRBJ2-3; D gene uncertain. Germline-derived CDR1 and CDR2 are SGHNT and YYREEE (reference sequence). V lost 1 base, J lost 4 bases, and 4 bases lay in between. The CDR3 loop spans 12 amino acids. The CDR3: CASSLRSDTQYF. CDR3 sequence (DNA): TGTGCCAGCAGCTTGCGTTCAGATACGCAGTATTTT.

The chain uses TRBV30 and TRBJ1-6; D is unresolved. The CDR3 sequence is 16 residues long. Between the trimmed V and J ends, which lost 0 bases and 9 bases, there was a span of 18 bases. CDR1 GTSNPN and CDR2 SVGIG come from the germline V gene (reference sequence). The CDR3 sequence: CAWSVLQPRVRSPLHF. The DNA for the CDR3 is TGTGCCTGGAGTGTACTACAACCACGAGTCCGTTCACCCCTCCACTTT.

This clone was counted once. The chain combines TRBV5-4 with TRBJ1-2; possible D gene TRBD1, 6 bases. Germline CDR1 reads SGHNT; CDR2 reads YYREEE (reference sequence). There are 13 residues in the CDR3. V dropped 3 bases and J dropped 2 bases, with 8 bases sitting between them. CDR3 residues: CASSSQGNYGYTF. CDR3 sequence (DNA): TGTGCCAGCAGCTCTCAGGGGAACTATGGCTACACCTTC.

This clone occurred once. Written as DNA, the CDR3 is TGTGCCTGGAGTCTTGGCAAAGCTAACTATGGCTACACCTTC. Encoded protein: CAWSLGKANYGYTF. The chain carries TRBV30 and TRBJ1-2; no firm D call. The CDR3 totals 14 residues. Germline CDR1 reads GTSNPN; CDR2 reads SVGIG (reference sequence). V lost 2 bases, J lost 0 bases, and 10 bases lay in between. The complete variable domain, with remaining parts taken from reference TRBV30 and TRBJ1-2, reads SQTIHQWPATLVQPVGSPLSLECTVEGTSNPNLYWYRQAAGRGLQLLFYSVGIGQISSEVPQNLSASRPQDRQFILSSKKLLLSDSGFYLCAWSLGKANYGYTFGSGTRLTVV.

The chain links TRBV3-1 (or the pseudogene TRBV3-2) to TRBJ2-2; 8 bases match TRBD1. The CDR3 has 15 amino acids. Per the germline V gene, CDR1 is LGHDT and CDR2 is YNNKEL (reference sequence). V was clipped by 5 bases and J by 4 bases; unmatched bases: 6. The CDR3 DNA follows: TGTGCCAGCAGCTGGACAGGGACATTCACCGGGGAGCTGTTTTTT. It yields the protein CASSWTGTFTGELFF.

The chain joins TRBV19 to TRBJ1-1; 7 bases map to TRBD1. The CDR3 loop spans 14 amino acids. After removal of 5 bases from V and 4 bases from J, the junction contained 7 bases not matched to a gene. Germline CDR1 and CDR2: LNHDA and SQIVND (reference sequence). The CDR3 here is CASSPGQVPTEAFF. CDR3 coding DNA: TGTGCCAGTAGTCCCGGACAGGTACCCACTGAAGCTTTCTTT. Together with reference TRBV19 and TRBJ1-1, the CDR3 gives the full variable domain: DGGITQSPKYLFRKEGQNVTLSCEQNLNHDAMYWYRQDPGQGLRLIYYSQIVNDFQKGDIAEGYSVSREKKESFPLTVTSAQKNPTAFYLCASSPGQVPTEAFFGQGTRLTVV.

The rearrangement uses TRBV11-3 and TRBJ2-5, with 9 nucleotides matching TRBD2. CDR3 length: 18 amino acids. V lost 8 bases and J lost 1; bases outside the gene matches: 17. The germline V gene encodes CDR1 SGHNT and CDR2 YENEEA. The CDR3 spells CASAHALRGGPLQETQYF. The DNA for the CDR3 is TGTGCCAGCGCCCACGCCTTGCGGGGGGGACCACTCCAAGAGACCCAGTACTTC.

A few counts support this clone. The DNA of the CDR3 is TGCGCCAGCAGCCAAGAGTGGGCGGGGGGAAGAACAGATACGCAGTATTTT. Translating gives CASSQEWAGGRTDTQYF. V gene TRBV4-1 combines with J gene TRBJ2-3; the match to TRBD2 covers 8 bases. The V gene end was trimmed by 0 bases and the J gene end by 3 bases; junction bases not matched to a gene: 8. This CDR3 has 17 residues. Germline CDR1 reads MGHRA; CDR2 reads YSYEKL.

CDR3 in DNA: TGTGCCAGTAGTCTTTTGAACACTGAAGCTTTCTTT. This codes for CASSLLNTEAFF. The chain is built from TRBV19 and TRBJ1-1, with D unclear. Trimming shortened V by 5 bases and J by 0 bases, and 4 bases separated the two germline ends. Germline-derived CDR1 and CDR2 are LNHDA and SQIVND (reference sequence). CDR3 length equals 12 residues.

This clone was seen a few times. The chain combines TRBV5-8 with TRBJ2-7; 8 nucleotides align to TRBD1. Germline assignment: CDR1 SGHTS and CDR2 YDEGEE. The V segment lost 2 bases and the J segment 5 bases; nucleotides outside the gene matches: 9. CDR3 length: 15 residues. CDR3 sequence (DNA): TGTGCCAGCAGCTTCCCTTCCGGGACAGGTAACGAGCAGTACTTC. This sequence encodes CASSFPSGTGNEQYF.

A single count supports this clone. The chain joins TRBV12-3 or TRBV12-4 to TRBJ1-2; TRBD1 is a possible D gene (5 bases). Trimming shortened V by 8 bases and J by 4 bases, and 14 bases separated the two germline ends. The CDR3 is 13 residues long. The CDR3 DNA reads as TGTGCCAGCGGGACTGCTTACATCTATGGCTACACCTTC. Translating it yields CASGTAYIYGYTF.

The chain is built from TRBV10-3 and TRBJ2-7; D uncertain. The V and J ends lost 2 bases and 4 bases respectively, with 6 bases between them. CDR1 is ENHRY and CDR2 is SYGVKD in the germline V gene. The CDR3 is 12 amino acids. The CDR3 sequence is CAISETVYEQYF. As DNA, the CDR3 is TGTGCCATCAGTGAGACTGTTTACGAGCAGTACTTC.

At least ten counts were recorded for this clone. J is TRBJ2-7 and V is TRBV4-1; TRBD1 is a possible D gene (6 bases). CDR3 length: 15 amino acids. Per the germline V gene, CDR1 is MGHRA and CDR2 is YSYEKL. Between the trimmed V and J ends, which lost 3 bases and 4 bases, there was a span of 16 bases. The CDR3 loop reads CASSHGTLGTYEQYF. CDR3 coding DNA: TGCGCCAGCAGCCACGGGACATTGGGGACGTACGAGCAGTACTTC.

The chain links TRBV20-1 to TRBJ2-1; 11 nucleotides align to TRBD2. This CDR3 comprises 16 residues. The V segment lost 3 bases and the J segment 2 bases; nucleotides outside the gene matches: 6. The germline CDR1 and CDR2 sequences are DFQATT and SNEGSKA (reference sequence). In DNA form, the CDR3 reads TGCAGTGCTAGTGGAGGTAGCGGGGGGGCCTACAATGAGCAGTTCTTC. As protein: CSASGGSGGAYNEQFF.

A few counts support this clone. The chain is built from TRBV29-1 and TRBJ1-3, with 7 positions matching TRBD1. The J segment lost 4 bases and the V segment lost 6 bases, leaving 3 bases of the junction unmatched. The CDR3 runs 12 residues. In germline, CDR1 is SQVTM, CDR2 ANQGSEA. CDR3 sequence: CSVGQSGNTIYF. CDR3 nucleotide sequence: TGCAGCGTGGGACAGTCCGGAAACACCATATATTTT.

The V and J genes are TRBV11-1 and TRBJ2-2, with 8 positions matching TRBD2. The germline gives CDR1 SGHAT, CDR2 FQDESV (reference sequence). The CDR3 runs 15 residues. V gave up 4 bases and J gave up 4 bases; unmatched junction bases: 5. The CDR3: CASSSPGGPTGELFF. The CDR3 DNA sequence: TGTGCCAGCAGCTCGCCGGGGGGGCCCACCGGGGAGCTGTTTTTT.

The V call is TRBV3-1 (or the pseudogene TRBV3-2), the J call TRBJ1-1; 7 nucleotides line up with TRBD1. The CDR3 has 15 amino acids. The V and J ends lost 0 bases and 5 bases, in that order; junction bases with no gene match: 6. Germline V gene data show CDR1 as LGHDT and CDR2 as YNNKEL (reference sequence). CDR3 region: CASSQDPGGRTEAFF. In DNA form, the CDR3 reads TGTGCCAGCAGCCAAGACCCAGGGGGTAGGACTGAAGCTTTCTTT.

The V gene is TRBV29-1, the J gene TRBJ1-2; 10 bases are shared with TRBD1. This CDR3 has 13 residues. Germline-derived CDR1 and CDR2 are SQVTM and ANQGSEA. Losses at the gene ends were 6 bases for V and 3 bases for J; bases not matched to a gene: 4. This CDR3 is CSVRTGGDYGYTF. DNA for the CDR3: TGCAGCGTAAGGACAGGGGGTGACTATGGCTACACCTTC.

The chain uses TRBV6-5 and TRBJ2-3; a possible D gene is TRBD1 (6 bases). The germline V gene encodes CDR1 MNHEY and CDR2 SVGAGI. This CDR3 has 14 residues. The germline V and J ends were trimmed by 4 bases and 3 bases, with 11 bases remaining between them. In DNA form, the CDR3 reads TGTGCCAGCAGTTTACAGGGTAGGACAGATACGCAGTATTTT. Translated: CASSLQGRTDTQYF.